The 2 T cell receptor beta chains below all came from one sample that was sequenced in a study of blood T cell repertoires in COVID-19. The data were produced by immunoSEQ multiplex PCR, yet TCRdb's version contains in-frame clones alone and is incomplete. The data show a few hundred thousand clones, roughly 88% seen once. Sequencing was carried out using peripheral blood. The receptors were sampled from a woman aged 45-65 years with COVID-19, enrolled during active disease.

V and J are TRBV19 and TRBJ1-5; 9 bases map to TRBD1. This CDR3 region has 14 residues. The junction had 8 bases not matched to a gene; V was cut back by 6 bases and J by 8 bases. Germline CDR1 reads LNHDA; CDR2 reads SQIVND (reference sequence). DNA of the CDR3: TGTGCCAGTAGCCGGGACAGGGACTATAAGCCCCAGCATTTT. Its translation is CASSRDRDYKPQHF.

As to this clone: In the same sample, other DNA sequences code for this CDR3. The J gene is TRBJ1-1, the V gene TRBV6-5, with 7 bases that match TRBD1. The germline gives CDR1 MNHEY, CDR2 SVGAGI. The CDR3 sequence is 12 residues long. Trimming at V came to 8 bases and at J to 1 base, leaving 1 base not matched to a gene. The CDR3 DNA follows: TGTGCCAGCCGACAGGGGAACACTGAAGCTTTCTTT. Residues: CASRQGNTEAFF.